This TCR beta chain comes out of a study of T cells in Graves' hyperthyroidism and ophthalmopathy. Stable disease denoted Graves' hyperthyroidism without ophthalmopathy progression within 18 months. Recently diagnosed hyperthyroidism of less than 2 months' duration affected patients aged 18 to 65. From around 11 ml of fresh peripheral blood, PBMCs were isolated. The trim removed 5 bases at V and 3 bases at J, leaving 6 bases unmatched. This CDR3 spans 14 amino acids. Amplification of TCR beta CDR3 regions was performed using RNA transcripts as template. HTBI primers were used for first-round RT-PCR of the TCR CDR3. Each CDR3 protein gets one entry after TCRdb re-called the multiplex PCR reads with MiXCR. The sample lists some 620,000 distinct CDR3 sequences, about 16% occurring once. This clonotype showed up many times.

The sample was blood. The rearrangement uses TRBV12-3 or TRBV12-4 and TRBJ2-7; 8 bases match TRBD1. This clonotype was sampled from a woman younger than 45 with Graves' hyperthyroidism. The CDR3: CASSPRQGIYEQYF. The CDR3 DNA sequence: TGTGCCAGCAGTCCAAGACAGGGGATCTACGAGCAGTACTTC.